The present T cell receptor beta chain was sequenced within a study of PD-L1 blockade in urothelial cancer. Overall study: Samples came from 3 weeks, at the second dose, and 6 weeks into treatment. The median T cell count in blood samples was over 140,000.

TCRdb keeps only in-frame clones here, not all; method: immunoSEQ multiplex PCR. The table has over 100,000 clones, about 88% seen once. This clone was counted ten times or more. Specified time point: pretreatment peripheral blood. Patients' urothelial carcinoma was locally advanced or metastatic. The sample was PBMCs, taken around atezolizumab (anti-PD-L1) treatment. The clonotype comes from a man over 45 with urothelial cancer.

The CDR3 is CASSLSALRETQYF. CDR3 in DNA: TGTGCCAGCAGTTTAAGCGCACTCCGGGAGACCCAGTACTTC. The V call is TRBV28, the J call TRBJ2-5, with no clear D. V lost 2 bases and J lost 5, with 12 bases in between. The CDR3 runs to 14 residues. The germline V gene has CDR1 MDHEN and CDR2 SYDVKM.